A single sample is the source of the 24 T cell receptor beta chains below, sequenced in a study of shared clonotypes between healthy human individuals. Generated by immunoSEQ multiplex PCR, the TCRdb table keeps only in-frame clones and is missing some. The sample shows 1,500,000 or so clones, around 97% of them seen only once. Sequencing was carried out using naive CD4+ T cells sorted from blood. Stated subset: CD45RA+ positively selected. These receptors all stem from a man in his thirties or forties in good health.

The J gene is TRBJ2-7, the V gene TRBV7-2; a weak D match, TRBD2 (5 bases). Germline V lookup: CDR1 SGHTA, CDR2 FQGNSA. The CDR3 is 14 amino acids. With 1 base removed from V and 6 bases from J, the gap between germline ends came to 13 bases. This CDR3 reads CASSLGAVSSEQYF. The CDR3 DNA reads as TGTGCCAGCAGCTTAGGAGCGGTTTCGAGCGAGCAGTACTTC.

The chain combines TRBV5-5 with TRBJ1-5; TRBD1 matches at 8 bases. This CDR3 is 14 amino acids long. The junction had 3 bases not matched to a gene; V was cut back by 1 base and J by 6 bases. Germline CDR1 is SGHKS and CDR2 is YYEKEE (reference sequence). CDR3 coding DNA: TGTGCCAGCAGCTTGCGGACAGGGAGTCAGCCCCAGCATTTT. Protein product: CASSLRTGSQPQHF.

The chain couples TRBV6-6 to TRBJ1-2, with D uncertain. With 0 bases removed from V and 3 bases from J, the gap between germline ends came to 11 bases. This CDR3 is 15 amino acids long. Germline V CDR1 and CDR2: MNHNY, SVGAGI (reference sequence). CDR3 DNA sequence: TGTGCCAGCAGTTACTCGAGATTGGCAGACTATGGCTACACCTTC. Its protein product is CASSYSRLADYGYTF.

The CDR3 protein is CASSSRNGRKYGKLFF. The DNA for the CDR3 is TGTGCCAGCAGTTCCAGGAATGGTCGTAAATATGGAAAACTGTTTTTT. The chain combines TRBV27 with TRBJ1-4, with D uncertain. Germline V gene sequence: CDR1 MNHEY, CDR2 SMNVEV (reference sequence). Trimming left V 4 bases short and J 10 bases short, with 22 bases between. CDR3 length: 16 amino acids.

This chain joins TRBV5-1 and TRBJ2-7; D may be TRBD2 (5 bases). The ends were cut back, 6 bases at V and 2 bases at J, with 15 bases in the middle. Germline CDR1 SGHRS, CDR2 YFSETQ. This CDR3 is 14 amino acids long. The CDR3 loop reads CASTIGPGTYEQYF. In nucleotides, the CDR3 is TGCGCCAGCACCATCGGACCCGGGACCTACGAGCAGTACTTC.

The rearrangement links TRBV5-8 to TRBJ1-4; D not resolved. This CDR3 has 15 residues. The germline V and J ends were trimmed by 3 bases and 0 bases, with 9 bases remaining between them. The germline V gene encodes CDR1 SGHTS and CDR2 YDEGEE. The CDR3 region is CASSSNPTTNEKLFF. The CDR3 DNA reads TGTGCCAGCAGCTCTAATCCCACAACTAATGAAAAACTGTTTTTT.

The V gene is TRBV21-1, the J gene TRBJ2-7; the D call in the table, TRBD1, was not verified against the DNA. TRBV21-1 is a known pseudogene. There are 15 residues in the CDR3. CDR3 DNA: TGTGCCAGCAGCAAAGTGACAGTGTTCTCCTACGAGCAGTACTTC. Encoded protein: CASSKVTVFSYEQYF.

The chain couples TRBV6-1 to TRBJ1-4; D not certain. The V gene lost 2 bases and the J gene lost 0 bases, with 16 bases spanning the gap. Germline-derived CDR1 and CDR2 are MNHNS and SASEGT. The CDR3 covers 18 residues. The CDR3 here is CASSEFWWFSATNEKLFF. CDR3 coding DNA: TGTGCCAGCAGTGAATTTTGGTGGTTTTCAGCAACTAATGAAAAACTGTTTTTT.

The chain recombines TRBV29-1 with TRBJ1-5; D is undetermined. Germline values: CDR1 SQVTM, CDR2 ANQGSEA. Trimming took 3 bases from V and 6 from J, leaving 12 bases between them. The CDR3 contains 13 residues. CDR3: CSVEAGNGQPQHF. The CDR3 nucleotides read TGCAGCGTTGAGGCGGGAAATGGTCAGCCCCAGCATTTT.

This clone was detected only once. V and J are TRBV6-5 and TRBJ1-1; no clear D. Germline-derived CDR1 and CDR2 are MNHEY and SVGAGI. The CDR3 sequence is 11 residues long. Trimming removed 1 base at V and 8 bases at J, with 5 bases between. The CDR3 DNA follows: TGTGCCAGCAGTTACTTCGAGGAAGCTTTCTTT. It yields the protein CASSYFEEAFF.

The CDR3 DNA sequence: TGTGCCAGCTCACCCTGGACAGGGCTACTCTACGAGCAGTACTTC. As protein: CASSPWTGLLYEQYF. The gene calls are TRBV18 and TRBJ2-7; 8 nucleotides line up with TRBD1. V gave up 3 bases and J gave up 3 bases; unmatched junction bases: 7. The CDR3 spans 15 residues. The germline CDR1 and CDR2 sequences are KGHSH and LQKENI.

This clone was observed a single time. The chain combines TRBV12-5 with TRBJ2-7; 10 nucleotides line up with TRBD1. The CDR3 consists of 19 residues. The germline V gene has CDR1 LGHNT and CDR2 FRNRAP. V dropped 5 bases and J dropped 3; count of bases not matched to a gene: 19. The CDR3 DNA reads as TGTGCTAGTGGTCCCCCCCAGGGACAGGGGACCAAATGGGGCTACGAGCAGTACTTC. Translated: CASGPPQGQGTKWGYEQYF.

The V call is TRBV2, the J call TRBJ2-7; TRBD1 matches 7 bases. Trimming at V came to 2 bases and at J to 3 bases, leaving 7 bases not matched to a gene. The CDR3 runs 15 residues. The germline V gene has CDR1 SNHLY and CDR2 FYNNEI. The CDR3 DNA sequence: TGTGCCAGCAGTGAACGTTACAGGGGCTTCTACGAGCAGTACTTC. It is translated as CASSERYRGFYEQYF. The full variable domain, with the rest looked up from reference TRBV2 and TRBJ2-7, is EPEVTQTPSHQVTQMGQEVILRCVPISNHLYFYWYRQILGQKVEFLVSFYNNEISEKSEIFDDQFSVERPDGSNFTLKIRSTKLEDSAMYFCASSERYRGFYEQYFGPGTRLTVT.

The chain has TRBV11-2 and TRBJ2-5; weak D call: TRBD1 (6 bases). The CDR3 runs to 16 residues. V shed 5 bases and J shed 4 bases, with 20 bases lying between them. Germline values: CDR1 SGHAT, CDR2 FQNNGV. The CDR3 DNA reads TGTGCCAGCAGCCCTAAAGTACAGGGAAGTCGAGAGACCCAGTACTTC. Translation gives CASSPKVQGSRETQYF.

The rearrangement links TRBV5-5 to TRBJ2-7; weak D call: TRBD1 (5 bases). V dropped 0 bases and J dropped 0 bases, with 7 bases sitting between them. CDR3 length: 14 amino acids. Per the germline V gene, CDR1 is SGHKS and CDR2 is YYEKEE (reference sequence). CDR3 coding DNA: TGTGCCAGCAGCTTGGCAGGGAACTCCTACGAGCAGTACTTC. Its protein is CASSLAGNSYEQYF.

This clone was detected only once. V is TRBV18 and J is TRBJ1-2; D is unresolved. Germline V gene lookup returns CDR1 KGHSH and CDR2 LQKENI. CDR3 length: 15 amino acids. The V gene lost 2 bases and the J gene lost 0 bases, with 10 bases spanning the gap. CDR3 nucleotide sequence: TGTGCCAGCTCACCAGTAGGCGGTGCTAACTATGGCTACACCTTC. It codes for CASSPVGGANYGYTF.

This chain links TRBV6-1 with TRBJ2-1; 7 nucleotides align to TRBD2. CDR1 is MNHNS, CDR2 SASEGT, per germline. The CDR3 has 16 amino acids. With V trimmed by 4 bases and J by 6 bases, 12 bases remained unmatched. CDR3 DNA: TGTGCCAGCAGTGCCCTAGGGAGACTAGCAGCCAATGAGCAGTTCTTC. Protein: CASSALGRLAANEQFF.

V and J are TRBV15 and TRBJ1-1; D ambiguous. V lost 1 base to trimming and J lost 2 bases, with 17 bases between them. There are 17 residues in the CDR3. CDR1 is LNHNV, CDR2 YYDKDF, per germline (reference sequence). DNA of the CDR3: TGTGCCACCAGCAGAGGGGAAGGAGCTCTGGTCAACACTGAAGCTTTCTTT. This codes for CATSRGEGALVNTEAFF.

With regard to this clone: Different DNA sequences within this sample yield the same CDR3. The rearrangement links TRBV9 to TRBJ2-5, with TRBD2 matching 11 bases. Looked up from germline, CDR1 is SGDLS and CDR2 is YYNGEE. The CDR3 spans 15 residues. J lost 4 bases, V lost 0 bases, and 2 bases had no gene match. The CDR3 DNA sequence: TGTGCCAGCAGCGTAGATAGCGGGAGGGGAGAGACCCAGTACTTC. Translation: CASSVDSGRGETQYF.

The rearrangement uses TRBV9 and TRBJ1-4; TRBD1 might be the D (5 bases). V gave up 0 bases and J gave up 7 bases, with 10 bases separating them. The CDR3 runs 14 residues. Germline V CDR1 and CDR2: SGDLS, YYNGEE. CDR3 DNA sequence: TGTGCCAGCAGCGTAGCTAGCGGGGGTGAAAAACTGTTTTTT. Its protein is CASSVASGGEKLFF.

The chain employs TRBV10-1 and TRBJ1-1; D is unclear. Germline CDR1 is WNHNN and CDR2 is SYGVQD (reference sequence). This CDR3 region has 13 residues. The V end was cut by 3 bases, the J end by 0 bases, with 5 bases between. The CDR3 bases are TGCGCCAGCAGTGAAAGGGTGAACACTGAAGCTTTCTTT. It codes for CASSERVNTEAFF.

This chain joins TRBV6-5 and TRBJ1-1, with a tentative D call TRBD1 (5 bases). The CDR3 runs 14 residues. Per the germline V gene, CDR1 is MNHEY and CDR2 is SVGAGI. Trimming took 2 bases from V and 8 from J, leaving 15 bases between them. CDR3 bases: TGTGCCAGCAGTTACGGTAGACAGAGCGAAGAAGCTTTCTTT. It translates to CASSYGRQSEEAFF.

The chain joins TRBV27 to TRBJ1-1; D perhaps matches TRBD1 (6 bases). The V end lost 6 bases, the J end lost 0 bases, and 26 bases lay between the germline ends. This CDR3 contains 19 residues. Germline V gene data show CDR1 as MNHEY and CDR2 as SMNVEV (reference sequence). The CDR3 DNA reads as TGTGCCAGCAGATTACGACAGGAGCGGCTGGAACCTATGAACACTGAAGCTTTCTTT. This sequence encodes CASRLRQERLEPMNTEAFF.

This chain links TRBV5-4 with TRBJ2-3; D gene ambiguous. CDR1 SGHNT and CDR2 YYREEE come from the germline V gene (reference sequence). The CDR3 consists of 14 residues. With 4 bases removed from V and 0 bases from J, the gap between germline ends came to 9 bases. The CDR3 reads CASSPAVSTDTQYF. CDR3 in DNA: TGTGCCAGCAGCCCCGCGGTAAGCACAGATACGCAGTATTTT.